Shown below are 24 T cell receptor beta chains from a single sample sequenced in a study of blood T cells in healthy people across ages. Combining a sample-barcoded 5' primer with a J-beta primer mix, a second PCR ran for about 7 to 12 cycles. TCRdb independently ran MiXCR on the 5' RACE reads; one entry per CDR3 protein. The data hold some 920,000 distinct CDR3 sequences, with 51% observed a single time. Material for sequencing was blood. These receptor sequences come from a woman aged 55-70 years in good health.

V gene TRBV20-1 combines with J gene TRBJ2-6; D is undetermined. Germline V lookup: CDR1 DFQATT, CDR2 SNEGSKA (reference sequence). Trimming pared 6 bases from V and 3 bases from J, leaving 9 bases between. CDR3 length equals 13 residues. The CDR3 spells CSALLGGANVLTF. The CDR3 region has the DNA TGCAGTGCGCTTCTCGGTGGGGCCAACGTCCTGACTTTC.

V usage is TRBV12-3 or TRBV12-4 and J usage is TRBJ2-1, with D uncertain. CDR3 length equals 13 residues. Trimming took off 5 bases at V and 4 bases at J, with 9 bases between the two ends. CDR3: CASSPVFYNEQFF. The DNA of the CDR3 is TGTGCCAGCAGTCCGGTATTTTACAATGAGCAGTTCTTC.

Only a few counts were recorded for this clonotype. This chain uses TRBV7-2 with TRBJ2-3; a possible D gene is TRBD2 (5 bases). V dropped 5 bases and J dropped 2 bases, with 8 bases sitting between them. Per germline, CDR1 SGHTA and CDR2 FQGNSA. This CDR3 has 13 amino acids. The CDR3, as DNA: TGTGCCAGCAGCGGGAGATTCACAGATACGCAGTATTTT. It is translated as CASSGRFTDTQYF.

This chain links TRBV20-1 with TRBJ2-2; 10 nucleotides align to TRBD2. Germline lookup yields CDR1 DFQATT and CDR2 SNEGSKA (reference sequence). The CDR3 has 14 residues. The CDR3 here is CSASGRARTGELFF. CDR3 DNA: TGCAGCGCGAGCGGGAGGGCACGAACCGGGGAGCTGTTTTTT.

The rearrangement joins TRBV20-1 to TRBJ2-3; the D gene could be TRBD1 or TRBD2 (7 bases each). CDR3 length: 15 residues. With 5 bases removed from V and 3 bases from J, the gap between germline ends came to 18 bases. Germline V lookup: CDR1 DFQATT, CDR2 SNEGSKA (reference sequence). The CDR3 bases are TGCAGTGCTCCCCCTTGGGAGGGGGCGACAGATACGCAGTATTTT. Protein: CSAPPWEGATDTQYF.

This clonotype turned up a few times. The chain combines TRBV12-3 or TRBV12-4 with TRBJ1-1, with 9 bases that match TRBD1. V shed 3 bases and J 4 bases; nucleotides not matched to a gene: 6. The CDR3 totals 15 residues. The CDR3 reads CASSLGLTGGTEAFF. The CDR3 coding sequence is TGTGCCAGCAGTTTGGGGCTGACAGGGGGCACTGAAGCTTTCTTT.

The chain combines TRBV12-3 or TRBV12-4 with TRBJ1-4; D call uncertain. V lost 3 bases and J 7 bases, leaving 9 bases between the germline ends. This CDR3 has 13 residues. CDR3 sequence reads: CASSFMGSEKLFF. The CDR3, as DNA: TGTGCCAGCAGTTTTATGGGAAGTGAAAAACTGTTTTTT.

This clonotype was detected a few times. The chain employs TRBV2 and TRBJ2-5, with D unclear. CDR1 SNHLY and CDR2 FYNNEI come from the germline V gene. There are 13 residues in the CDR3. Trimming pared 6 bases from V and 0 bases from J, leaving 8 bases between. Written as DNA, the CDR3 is TGTGCCAGCAGCTCCCGGAACCAAGAGACCCAGTACTTC. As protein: CASSSRNQETQYF.

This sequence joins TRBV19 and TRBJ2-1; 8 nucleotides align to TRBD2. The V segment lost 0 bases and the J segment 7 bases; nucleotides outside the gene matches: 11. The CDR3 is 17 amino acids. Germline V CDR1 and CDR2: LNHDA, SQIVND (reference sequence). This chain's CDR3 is CASSIESSGLARNEQFF. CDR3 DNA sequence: TGTGCCAGTAGTATAGAATCGAGTGGACTAGCAAGGAATGAGCAGTTCTTC.

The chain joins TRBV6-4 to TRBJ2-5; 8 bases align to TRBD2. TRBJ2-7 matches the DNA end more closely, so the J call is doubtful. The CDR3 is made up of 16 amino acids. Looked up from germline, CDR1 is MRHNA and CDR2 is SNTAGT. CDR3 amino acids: CASSDSGTRETYEQYF. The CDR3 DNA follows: TGTGCCAGCAGTGACTCCGGGACTAGGGAGACCTACGAGCAGTACTTC.

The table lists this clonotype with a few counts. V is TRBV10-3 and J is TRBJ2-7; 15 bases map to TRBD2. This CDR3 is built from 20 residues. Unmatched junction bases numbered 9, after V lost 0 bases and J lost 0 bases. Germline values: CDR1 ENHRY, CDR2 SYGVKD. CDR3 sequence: CAISESLGLAGGRPSYEQYF. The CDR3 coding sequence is TGTGCCATCAGTGAGTCGTTGGGACTAGCGGGAGGTCGCCCCTCCTACGAGCAGTACTTC.

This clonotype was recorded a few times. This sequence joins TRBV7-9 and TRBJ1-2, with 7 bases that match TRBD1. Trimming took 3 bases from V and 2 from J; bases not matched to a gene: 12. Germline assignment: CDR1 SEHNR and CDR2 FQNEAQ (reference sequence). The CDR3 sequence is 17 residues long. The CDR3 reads CASSFRAGTDVNYGYTF. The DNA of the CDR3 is TGTGCCAGCAGCTTTCGGGCCGGGACAGACGTCAACTATGGCTACACCTTC.

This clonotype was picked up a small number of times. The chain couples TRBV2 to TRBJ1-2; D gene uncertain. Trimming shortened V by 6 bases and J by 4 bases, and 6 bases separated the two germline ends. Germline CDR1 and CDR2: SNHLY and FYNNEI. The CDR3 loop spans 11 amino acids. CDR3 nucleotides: TGTGCCAGCAGCCAACTCTATGGCTACACCTTC. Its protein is CASSQLYGYTF.

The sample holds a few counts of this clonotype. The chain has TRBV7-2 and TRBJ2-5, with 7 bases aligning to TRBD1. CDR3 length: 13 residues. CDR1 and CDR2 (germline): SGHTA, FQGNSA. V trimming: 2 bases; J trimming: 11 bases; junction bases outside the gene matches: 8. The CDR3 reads CASSLTGAAEQYF. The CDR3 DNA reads TGTGCCAGCAGCTTAACAGGGGCGGCAGAGCAGTACTTC. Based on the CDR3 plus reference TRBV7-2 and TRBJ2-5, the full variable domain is GAGVSQSPSNKVTEKGKDVELRCDPISGHTALYWYRQSLGQGLEFLIYFQGNSAPDKSGLPSDRFSAERTGGSVSTLTIQRTQQEDSAVYLCASSLTGAAEQYFGPGTRLLVL.

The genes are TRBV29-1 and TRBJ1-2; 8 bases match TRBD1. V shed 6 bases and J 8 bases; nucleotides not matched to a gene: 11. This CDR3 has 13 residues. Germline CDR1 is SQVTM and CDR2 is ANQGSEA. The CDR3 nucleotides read TGCAGCGTAATCGGGACAGGACTGGGGGGCTACACCTTC. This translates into CSVIGTGLGGYTF.

CDR3 DNA: TGTGCCAGCAGCCCTCAGGGACTAGCGGGAGTCAATGAGCAGTTCTTC. It is translated as CASSPQGLAGVNEQFF. This rearrangement joins TRBV7-9 to TRBJ2-1, with TRBD2 identical over 14 bases. The CDR3 covers 16 residues. The germline V gene has CDR1 SEHNR and CDR2 FQNEAQ (reference sequence). V was clipped by 5 bases and J by 6 bases; unmatched bases: 6.

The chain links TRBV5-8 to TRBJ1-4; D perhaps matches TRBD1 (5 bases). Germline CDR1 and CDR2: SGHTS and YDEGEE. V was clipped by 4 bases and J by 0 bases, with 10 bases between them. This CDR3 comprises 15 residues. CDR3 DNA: TGTGCCAGCAGCCGTCAGACAGCAACTAATGAAAAACTGTTTTTT. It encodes CASSRQTATNEKLFF.

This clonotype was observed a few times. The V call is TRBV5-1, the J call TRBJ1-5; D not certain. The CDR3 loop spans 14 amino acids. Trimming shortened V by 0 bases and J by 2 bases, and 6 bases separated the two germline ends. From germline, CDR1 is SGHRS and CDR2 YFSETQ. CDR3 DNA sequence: TGCGCCAGCAGCTTGGGGGAACGCAATCAGCCCCAGCATTTT. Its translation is CASSLGERNQPQHF.

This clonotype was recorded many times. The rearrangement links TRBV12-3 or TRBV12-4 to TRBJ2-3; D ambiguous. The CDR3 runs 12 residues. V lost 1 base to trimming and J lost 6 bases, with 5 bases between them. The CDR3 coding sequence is TGTGCCAGCAGTTTAGTGGAGGATACGCAGTATTTT. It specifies CASSLVEDTQYF.

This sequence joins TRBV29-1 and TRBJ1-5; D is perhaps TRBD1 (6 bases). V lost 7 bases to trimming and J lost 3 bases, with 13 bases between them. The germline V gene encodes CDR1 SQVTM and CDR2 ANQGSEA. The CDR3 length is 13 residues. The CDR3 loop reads CSAGERVNQPQHF. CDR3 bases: TGCAGCGCAGGGGAACGGGTCAATCAGCCCCAGCATTTT.

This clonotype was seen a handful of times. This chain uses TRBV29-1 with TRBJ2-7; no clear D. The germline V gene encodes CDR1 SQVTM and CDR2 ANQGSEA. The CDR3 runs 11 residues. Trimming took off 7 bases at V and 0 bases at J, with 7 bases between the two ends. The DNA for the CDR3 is TGCAGCGGGTGGTACTCCTACGAGCAGTACTTC. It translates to CSGWYSYEQYF.

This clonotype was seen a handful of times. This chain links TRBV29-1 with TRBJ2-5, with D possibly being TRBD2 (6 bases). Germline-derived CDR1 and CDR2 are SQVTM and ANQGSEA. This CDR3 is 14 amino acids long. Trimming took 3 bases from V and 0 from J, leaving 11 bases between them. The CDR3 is CSVDTSSYQETQYF. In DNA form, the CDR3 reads TGCAGCGTTGACACTAGCAGCTACCAAGAGACCCAGTACTTC.

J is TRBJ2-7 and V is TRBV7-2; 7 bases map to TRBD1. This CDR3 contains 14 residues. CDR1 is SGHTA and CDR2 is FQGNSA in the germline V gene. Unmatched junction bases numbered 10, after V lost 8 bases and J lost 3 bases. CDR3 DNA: TGTGCCAGCGCTCCGGGACAGACCCGCTACGAGCAGTACTTC. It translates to CASAPGQTRYEQYF. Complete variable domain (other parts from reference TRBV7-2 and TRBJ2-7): GAGVSQSPSNKVTEKGKDVELRCDPISGHTALYWYRQSLGQGLEFLIYFQGNSAPDKSGLPSDRFSAERTGGSVSTLTIQRTQQEDSAVYLCASAPGQTRYEQYFGPGTRLTVT.

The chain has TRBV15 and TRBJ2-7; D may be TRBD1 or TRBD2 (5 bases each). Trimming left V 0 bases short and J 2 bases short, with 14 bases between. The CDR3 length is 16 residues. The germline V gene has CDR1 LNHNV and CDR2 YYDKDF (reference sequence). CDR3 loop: CATSRDSGTEPYEQYF. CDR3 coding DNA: TGTGCCACCAGCAGAGATTCTGGGACCGAACCCTACGAGCAGTACTTC. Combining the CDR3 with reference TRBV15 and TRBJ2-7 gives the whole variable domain DAMVIQNPRYQVTQFGKPVTLSCSQTLNHNVMYWYQQKSSQAPKLLFHYYDKDFNNEADTPDNFQSRRPNTSFCFLDIRSPGLGDTAMYLCATSRDSGTEPYEQYFGPGTRLTVT.